This TCR beta chain is drawn from a study of blood T cell repertoires in COVID-19. For the study at large: PBMCs, B-cell-depleted T cells, or T cells were the source of the cDNA or gDNA that made up the material.

Measured with immunoSEQ multiplex PCR; TCRdb has only the in-frame clones, and not every one. The sample holds 40,000 to 50,000 clones, 76% seen once. The length of the CDR3 is 14 residues. Trimming shortened V by 3 bases and J by 10 bases, and 18 bases separated the two germline ends. The germline gives CDR1 SEHNR, CDR2 FQNEAQ (reference sequence). This clonotype originated in a man aged 70-80 years with active or convalescent COVID-19. The chain carries TRBV7-9 and TRBJ1-1; D gene unclear. The sample was peripheral blood. The CDR3 here is CASSLERLGRRAFF. CDR3 DNA: TGTGCCAGCAGCTTGGAACGCCTCGGGAGAAGAGCTTTCTTT.